This TCR beta chain was captured in a study of T cell responses to AZD1222 COVID-19 vaccine. The table came from immunoSEQ multiplex PCR; TCRdb's copy has only in-frame clones and leaves some out. Of under 80,000 clones listed, 70% to 90% are singletons. CDR3 length: 14 amino acids. CDR1 and CDR2 (germline): SGHTA, FQGTGA. With V trimmed by 5 bases and J by 4 bases, 4 bases remained unmatched. This chain uses TRBV7-3 with TRBJ1-2, with TRBD1 matching over 10 bases. The source of this sequence is an adult who received the AZD1222 COVID-19 vaccine. Sequences were derived from peripheral blood, sampled 28 days after the second AZD1222 dose. The CDR3 sequence is CASSLGTGVYGYTF. The CDR3 DNA follows: TGTGCCAGCAGCCTGGGGACAGGGGTCTATGGCTACACCTTC.